One and the same sample provided the 10 T cell receptor beta chains below, sequenced in a study of blood T cell repertoires in COVID-19. Clones were sequenced by immunoSEQ multiplex PCR, and TCRdb holds only the in-frame ones, with some missing. Of some 150,000 clones listed, about 80% are singletons. The specimen was peripheral blood. These receptors all come from a man aged 65 to 85 with acute or convalescent COVID-19.

The rearrangement uses TRBV6-5 and TRBJ1-5, with TRBD1 matching 10 bases. Trimming cost V 10 bases and J 5 bases; bases outside gene matches: 2. CDR1 is MNHEY and CDR2 is SVGAGI in the germline V gene. This CDR3 is 12 amino acids long. CDR3 DNA: TGTGCCACCGGGACAGGGGATCAGCCCCAGCATTTT. Protein: CATGTGDQPQHF.

V and J are TRBV5-5 and TRBJ2-3, with 7 bases fitting TRBD2. This CDR3 has 18 amino acids. The germline V gene encodes CDR1 SGHKS and CDR2 YYEKEE (reference sequence). J gave up 2 bases and V 2 bases, and 14 bases lay outside the gene matches. The CDR3 DNA reads as TGTGCCAGCAGCTTTTCCAGCGGGGCGGCGGTGAACACAGATACGCAGTATTTT. Its translation: CASSFSSGAAVNTDTQYF.

The genes are TRBV6-5 and TRBJ2-6; 9 bases line up with TRBD1. The CDR3 consists of 16 residues. V was pared by 4 bases and J by 4 bases, with 5 bases of the junction left unmatched. Germline values: CDR1 MNHEY, CDR2 SVGAGI. The chain's CDR3 is CASSSGTGYGANVLTF. In nucleotides, the CDR3 is TGTGCCAGCAGTTCCGGGACAGGGTACGGGGCCAACGTCCTGACTTTC.

This sequence joins TRBV18 and TRBJ1-5; 7 bases line up with TRBD1. Trimming at V came to 3 bases and at J to 0 bases, leaving 8 bases not matched to a gene. This CDR3 has 17 amino acids. The germline V gene has CDR1 KGHSH and CDR2 LQKENI. CDR3 sequence reads: CASSPGAGGNSNQPQHF. In DNA form, the CDR3 reads TGTGCCAGCTCACCCGGGGCAGGGGGTAATAGCAATCAGCCCCAGCATTTT.

V gene TRBV4-1 combines with J gene TRBJ2-2; D perhaps matches TRBD2 (5 bases). The V end lost 0 bases, the J end lost 5 bases, and 19 bases lay between the germline ends. The germline gives CDR1 MGHRA, CDR2 YSYEKL. This CDR3 contains 18 residues. CDR3 nucleotides: TGCGCCAGCAGCCAAGATCGGGGAGCTCGGTTGGGAACCGGGGAGCTGTTTTTT. Encoded protein: CASSQDRGARLGTGELFF.

This sequence joins TRBV9 and TRBJ1-2; possible D gene TRBD1, 5 bases. Germline values: CDR1 SGDLS, CDR2 YYNGEE. Trimming removed 3 bases at V and 0 bases at J, with 9 bases between. The CDR3 loop spans 14 amino acids. In DNA, the CDR3 is TGTGCCAGCAGCGACAGGAATCCTAACTATGGCTACACCTTC. Translation gives CASSDRNPNYGYTF.

The rearrangement uses TRBV3-1 (or the pseudogene TRBV3-2) and TRBJ1-5; 10 positions agree with TRBD1. Losses at the gene ends were 8 bases for V and 7 bases for J; bases not matched to a gene: 5. CDR3 length: 13 amino acids. Germline CDR1 is LGHDT and CDR2 is YNNKEL (reference sequence). Written as DNA, the CDR3 is TGTGCCAGCGGGGACAGGGGCGGACAGCCCCAGCATTTT. Residues: CASGDRGGQPQHF.

This clone was found once. The chain joins TRBV5-5 to TRBJ1-2, with 7 bases that match TRBD1. With V trimmed by 3 bases and J by 0 bases, 8 bases remained unmatched. The V gene's germline CDR1 is SGHKS and CDR2 YYEKEE (reference sequence). There are 16 residues in the CDR3. The CDR3 nucleotides are TGTGCCAGCAGCTCAGCAACAGGGGCAGCTAACTATGGCTACACCTTC. It is translated as CASSSATGAANYGYTF. The whole variable domain, remainder taken from reference TRBV5-5 and TRBJ1-2, is DAGVTQSPTHLIKTRGQQVTLRCSPISGHKSVSWYQQVLGQGPQFIFQYYEKEERGRGNFPDRFSARQFPNYSSELNVNALLLGDSALYLCASSSATGAANYGYTFGSGTRLTVV.

The rearrangement uses TRBV5-1 and TRBJ2-7, with TRBD1 identical over 9 bases. J gave up 0 bases and V 0 bases, and 4 bases lay outside the gene matches. CDR3 size: 16 residues. The V gene's germline CDR1 is SGHRS and CDR2 YFSETQ. For the CDR3, the DNA is TGCGCCAGCAGCTTGGGCCGGGACAGGGTCTCCTACGAGCAGTACTTC. Its translation is CASSLGRDRVSYEQYF.

The chain recombines TRBV28 with TRBJ1-4; D unresolved. This CDR3 contains 12 residues. V gave up 2 bases and J gave up 15 bases, with 13 bases separating them. Germline lookup yields CDR1 MDHEN and CDR2 SYDVKM. In nucleotides, the CDR3 is TGTGCCAGCAGTTTAGACGGAAGGGAGGTGTTTTTT. It yields the protein CASSLDGREVFF.